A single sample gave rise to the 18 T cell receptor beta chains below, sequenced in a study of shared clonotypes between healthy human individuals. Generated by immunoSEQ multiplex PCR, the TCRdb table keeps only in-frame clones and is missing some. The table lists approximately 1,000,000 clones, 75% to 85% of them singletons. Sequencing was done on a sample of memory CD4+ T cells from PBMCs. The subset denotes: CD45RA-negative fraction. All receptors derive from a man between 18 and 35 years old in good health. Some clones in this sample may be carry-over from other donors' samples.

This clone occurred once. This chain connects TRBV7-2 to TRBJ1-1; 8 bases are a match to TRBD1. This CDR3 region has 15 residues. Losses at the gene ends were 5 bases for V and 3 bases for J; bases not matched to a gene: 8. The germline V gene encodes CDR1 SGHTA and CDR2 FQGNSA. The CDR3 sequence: CASSPRQGRDTEAFF. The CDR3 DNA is TGTGCCAGCAGCCCTAGACAGGGGAGGGACACTGAAGCTTTCTTT.

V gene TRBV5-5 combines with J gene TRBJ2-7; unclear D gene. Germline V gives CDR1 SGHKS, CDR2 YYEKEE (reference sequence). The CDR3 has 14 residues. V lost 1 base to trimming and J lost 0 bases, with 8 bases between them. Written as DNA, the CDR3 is TGTGCCAGCAGCTTGTTAAGGCGCTCCTACGAGCAGTACTTC. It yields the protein CASSLLRRSYEQYF.

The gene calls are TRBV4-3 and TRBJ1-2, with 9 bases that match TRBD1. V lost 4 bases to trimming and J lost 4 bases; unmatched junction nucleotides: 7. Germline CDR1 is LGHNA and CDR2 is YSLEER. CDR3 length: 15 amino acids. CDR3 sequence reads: CASSLEQGAVYGYTF. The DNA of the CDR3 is TGCGCCAGCAGCCTCGAACAGGGGGCAGTCTATGGCTACACCTTC.

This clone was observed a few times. CDR3 in DNA: TGCGCCAGCAGCCCCCGTGGTAGCGGGAGGGCAGATACGCAGTATTTT. Its translation is CASSPRGSGRADTQYF. The rearrangement joins TRBV5-1 to TRBJ2-3; 11 bases align to TRBD2. Losses at the gene ends were 4 bases for V and 4 bases for J; bases not matched to a gene: 8. The CDR3 is 16 amino acids. Germline V gene lookup returns CDR1 SGHRS and CDR2 YFSETQ. The entire variable domain, with the rest obtained from reference TRBV5-1 and TRBJ2-3, is as follows: KAGVTQTPRYLIKTRGQQVTLSCSPISGHRSVSWYQQTPGQGLQFLFEYFSETQRNKGNFPGRFSGRQFSNSRSEMNVSTLELGDSALYLCASSPRGSGRADTQYFGPGTRLTVL.

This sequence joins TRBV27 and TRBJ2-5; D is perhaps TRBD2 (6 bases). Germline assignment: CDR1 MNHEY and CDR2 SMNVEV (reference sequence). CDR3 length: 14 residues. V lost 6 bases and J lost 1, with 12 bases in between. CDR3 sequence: CASRSAGIQETQYF. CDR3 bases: TGTGCCAGCAGGAGCGCGGGGATCCAAGAGACCCAGTACTTC.

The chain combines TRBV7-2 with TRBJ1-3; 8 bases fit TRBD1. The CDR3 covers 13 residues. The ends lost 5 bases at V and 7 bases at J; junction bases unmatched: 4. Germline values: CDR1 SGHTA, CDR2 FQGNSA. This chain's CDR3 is CASSARQGNTIYF. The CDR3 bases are TGTGCCAGCAGCGCCAGACAGGGGAACACCATATATTTT.

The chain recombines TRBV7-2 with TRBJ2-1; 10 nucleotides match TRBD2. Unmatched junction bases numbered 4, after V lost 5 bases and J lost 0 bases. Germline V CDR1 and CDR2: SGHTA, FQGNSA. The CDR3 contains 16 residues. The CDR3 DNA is TGTGCCAGCAGCCTGGGACTAGCGCCCTCCTACAATGAGCAGTTCTTC. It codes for CASSLGLAPSYNEQFF.

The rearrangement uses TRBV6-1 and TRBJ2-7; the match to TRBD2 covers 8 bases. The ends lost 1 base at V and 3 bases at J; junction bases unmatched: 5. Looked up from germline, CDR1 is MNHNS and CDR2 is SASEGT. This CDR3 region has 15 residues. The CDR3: CASSEEAGVYYEQYF. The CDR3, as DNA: TGTGCCAGCAGTGAAGAAGCGGGAGTCTACTACGAGCAGTACTTC.

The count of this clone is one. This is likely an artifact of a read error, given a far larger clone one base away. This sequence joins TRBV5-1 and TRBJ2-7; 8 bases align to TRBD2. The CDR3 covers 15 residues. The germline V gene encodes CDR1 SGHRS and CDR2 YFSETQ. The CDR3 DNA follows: TGCGCCAGCAGCTTGGTCCTAGCGGGCAACTACAAGCAGTACTTC. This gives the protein CASSLVLAGNYKQYF.

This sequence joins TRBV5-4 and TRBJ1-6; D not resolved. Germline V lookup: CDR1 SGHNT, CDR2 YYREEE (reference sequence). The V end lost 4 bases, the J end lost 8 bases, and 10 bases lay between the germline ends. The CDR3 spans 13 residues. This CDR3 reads CASSPLSDSPLHF. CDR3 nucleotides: TGTGCCAGCAGCCCGTTAAGCGATTCACCCCTCCACTTT.

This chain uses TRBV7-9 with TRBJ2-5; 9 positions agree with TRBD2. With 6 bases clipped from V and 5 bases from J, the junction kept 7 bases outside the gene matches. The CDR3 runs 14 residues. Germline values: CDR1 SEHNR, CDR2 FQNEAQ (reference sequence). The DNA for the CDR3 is TGTGCCAGCAGGCCTAGCGGGACGGCTGAGACCCAGTACTTC. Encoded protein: CASRPSGTAETQYF. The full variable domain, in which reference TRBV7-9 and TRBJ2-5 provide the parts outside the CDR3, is DTGVSQNPRHKITKRGQNVTFRCDPISEHNRLYWYRQTLGQGPEFLTYFQNEAQLEKSRLLSDRFSAERPKGSFSTLEIQRTEQGDSAMYLCASRPSGTAETQYFGPGTRLLVL.

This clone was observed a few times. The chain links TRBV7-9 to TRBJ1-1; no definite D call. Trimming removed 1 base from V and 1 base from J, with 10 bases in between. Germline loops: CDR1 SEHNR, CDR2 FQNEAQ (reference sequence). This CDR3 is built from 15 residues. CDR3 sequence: CASSLVRYTNTEAFF. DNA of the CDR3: TGTGCCAGCAGCTTAGTGAGGTACACGAACACTGAAGCTTTCTTT.

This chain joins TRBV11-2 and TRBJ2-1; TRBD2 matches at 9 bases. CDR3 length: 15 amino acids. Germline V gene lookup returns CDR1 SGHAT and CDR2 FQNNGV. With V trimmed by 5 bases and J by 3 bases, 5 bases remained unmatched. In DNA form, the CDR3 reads TGTGCCAGCAGCCTTAGCGGGAGTAACTACAATGAGCAGTTCTTC. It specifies CASSLSGSNYNEQFF.

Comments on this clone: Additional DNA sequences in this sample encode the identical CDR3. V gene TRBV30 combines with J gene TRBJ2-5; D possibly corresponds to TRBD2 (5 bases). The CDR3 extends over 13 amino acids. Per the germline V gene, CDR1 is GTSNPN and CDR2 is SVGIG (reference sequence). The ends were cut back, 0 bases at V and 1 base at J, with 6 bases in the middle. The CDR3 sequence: CAWSVGLQETQYF. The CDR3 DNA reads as TGTGCCTGGAGTGTAGGACTCCAAGAGACCCAGTACTTC.

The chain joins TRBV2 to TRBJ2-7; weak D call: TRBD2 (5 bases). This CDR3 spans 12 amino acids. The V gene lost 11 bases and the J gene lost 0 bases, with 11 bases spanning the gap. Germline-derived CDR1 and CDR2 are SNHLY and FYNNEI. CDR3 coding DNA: TGTGCCTGCCGGGATTACTCCTACGAGCAGTACTTC. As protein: CACRDYSYEQYF. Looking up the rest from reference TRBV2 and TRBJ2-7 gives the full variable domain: EPEVTQTPSHQVTQMGQEVILRCVPISNHLYFYWYRQILGQKVEFLVSFYNNEISEKSEIFDDQFSVERPDGSNFTLKIRSTKLEDSAMYFCACRDYSYEQYFGPGTRLTVT.

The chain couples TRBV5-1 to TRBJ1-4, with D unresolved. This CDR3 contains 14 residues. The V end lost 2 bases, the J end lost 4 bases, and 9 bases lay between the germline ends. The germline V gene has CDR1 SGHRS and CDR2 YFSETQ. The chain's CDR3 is CASSFTAINEKLFF. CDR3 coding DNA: TGCGCCAGCAGCTTCACAGCCATTAATGAAAAACTGTTTTTT. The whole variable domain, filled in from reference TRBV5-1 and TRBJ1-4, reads KAGVTQTPRYLIKTRGQQVTLSCSPISGHRSVSWYQQTPGQGLQFLFEYFSETQRNKGNFPGRFSGRQFSNSRSEMNVSTLELGDSALYLCASSFTAINEKLFFGSGTQLSVL.

The CDR3 DNA reads as TGTGCCAGCAGCTCCAAACAGGGTGACTATGGCTACACCTTC. Protein: CASSSKQGDYGYTF. V is TRBV5-4 and J is TRBJ1-2; tentative D call: TRBD1 (6 bases). V gave up 3 bases and J gave up 3 bases, with 12 bases separating them. The CDR3 is made up of 14 amino acids. From germline, CDR1 is SGHNT and CDR2 YYREEE (reference sequence).

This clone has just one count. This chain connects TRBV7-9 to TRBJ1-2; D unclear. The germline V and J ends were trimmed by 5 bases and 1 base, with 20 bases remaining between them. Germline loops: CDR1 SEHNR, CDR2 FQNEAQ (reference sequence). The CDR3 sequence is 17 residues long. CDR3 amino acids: CASSPARSVRFNYGYTF. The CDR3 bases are TGTGCCAGCAGCCCCGCTCGGAGCGTCCGGTTTAACTATGGCTACACCTTC. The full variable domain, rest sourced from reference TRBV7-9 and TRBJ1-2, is DTGVSQNPRHKITKRGQNVTFRCDPISEHNRLYWYRQTLGQGPEFLTYFQNEAQLEKSRLLSDRFSAERPKGSFSTLEIQRTEQGDSAMYLCASSPARSVRFNYGYTFGSGTRLTVV.